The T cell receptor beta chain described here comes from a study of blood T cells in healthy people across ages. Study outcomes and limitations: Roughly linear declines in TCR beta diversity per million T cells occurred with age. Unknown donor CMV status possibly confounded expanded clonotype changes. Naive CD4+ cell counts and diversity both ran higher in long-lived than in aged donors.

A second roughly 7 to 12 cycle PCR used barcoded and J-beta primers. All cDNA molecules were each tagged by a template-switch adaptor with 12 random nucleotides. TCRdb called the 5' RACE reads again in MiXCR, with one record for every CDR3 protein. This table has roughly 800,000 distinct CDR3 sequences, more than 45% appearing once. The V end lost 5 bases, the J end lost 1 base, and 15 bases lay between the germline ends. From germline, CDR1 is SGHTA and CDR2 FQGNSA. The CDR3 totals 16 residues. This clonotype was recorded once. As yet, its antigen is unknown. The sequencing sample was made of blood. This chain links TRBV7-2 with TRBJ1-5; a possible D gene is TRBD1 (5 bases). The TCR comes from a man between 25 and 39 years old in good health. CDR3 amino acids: CASSRDQGLSNQPQHF. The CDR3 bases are TGTGCCAGCAGCCGAGACCAGGGTCTGAGCAATCAGCCCCAGCATTTT.